One and the same sample provided the 5 T cell receptor beta chains below, sequenced in a study of control samples from healthy donors and cancer patients. Repertoires were generated with immunoSEQ multiplex PCR, while TCRdb's copy carries only in-frame clones and drops some. Altogether more than 95,000 clones are present, about 90% being singletons, with the ten largest covering 2.9%. Sequencing was carried out using blood. The source is a man aged 55 to 69 in good health.

The rearrangement joins TRBV7-3 to TRBJ2-7, with a possible D match to TRBD1 (6 bases). Germline V gene data show CDR1 as SGHTA and CDR2 as FQGTGA. The V end lost 1 base, the J end lost 7 bases, and 11 bases lay between the germline ends. The CDR3 spans 13 residues. The CDR3 bases are TGTGCCAGCAGCTTAAATCGTGACAGGGAGCAGTACTTC. This codes for CASSLNRDREQYF.

The chain couples TRBV6-5 to TRBJ1-4, with 7 positions matching TRBD1. CDR1 and CDR2 (germline): MNHEY, SVGAGI. V gave up 6 bases and J gave up 4 bases; unmatched junction bases: 8. The CDR3 length is 15 residues. The CDR3 nucleotides are TGTGCCAGCAGGACCTCTTCAGGGGGTAATGAAAAACTGTTTTTT. It yields the protein CASRTSSGGNEKLFF.

The chain's CDR3 is CASSYNEQFF. The CDR3 DNA reads TGTGCCAGCAGCTATAATGAGCAGTTCTTC. The V call is TRBV7-9, the J call TRBJ2-1; D gene uncertain. The germline gives CDR1 SEHNR, CDR2 FQNEAQ (reference sequence). This CDR3 is 10 amino acids long. Trimming shortened V by 4 bases and J by 7 bases, and 2 bases separated the two germline ends.

The genes are TRBV21-1 and TRBJ1-4; the tabulated D call, TRBD1, remains unverified against the DNA. TRBV21-1 is a known pseudogene. The CDR3 contains 16 residues. Here the CDR3 reads CASSSRDTATNEKLFF. Written as DNA, the CDR3 is TGTGCCAGCAGCTCCCGAGACACTGCAACTAATGAAAAACTGTTTTTT.

The chain couples TRBV3-1 (or the pseudogene TRBV3-2) to TRBJ1-6, with 8 positions matching TRBD1. This CDR3 comprises 17 residues. The J segment lost 6 bases and the V segment lost 5 bases, leaving 12 bases of the junction unmatched. CDR1 is LGHDT, CDR2 YNNKEL, per germline (reference sequence). The CDR3 spells CASSARAAGGFNSPLHF. CDR3 DNA sequence: TGTGCCAGCAGCGCAAGGGCGGCAGGGGGCTTTAATTCACCCCTCCACTTT.